This TCR beta chain is from a study of shared clonotypes between healthy human individuals. Terminally differentiated effector memory CD45RA+ cells were excluded by CCR7 positive selection of CD45RO-negative cells. Germline CDR1 SGHVS, CDR2 FQNEAQ. Trimming left V 6 bases short and J 0 bases short, with 12 bases between. This CDR3 has 15 amino acids. Method: immunoSEQ multiplex PCR; TCRdb's copy keeps in-frame clones and lacks some. The table includes roughly 890,000 clones, roughly 92% detected once. Study outcomes and limitations: Sampling covered blood only; tissue repertoires likely differ.

On this clone: Its specificity is unknown.

The chain employs TRBV7-8 and TRBJ2-1, with a possible D match to TRBD1 (6 bases). Sample: naive CD8+ T cells sorted from blood. The receptor comes from a man aged 25 to 40 in good health. CDR3 sequence (DNA): TGTGCCAGCAGGAAACAGGGAAGCTCCTACAATGAGCAGTTCTTC. It specifies CASRKQGSSYNEQFF. The whole variable domain, filled in from reference TRBV7-8 and TRBJ2-1, reads GAGVSQSPRYKVAKRGQDVALRCDPISGHVSLFWYQQALGQGPEFLTYFQNEAQLDKSGLPSDRFFAERPEGSVSTLKIQRTQQEDSAVYLCASRKQGSSYNEQFFGPGTRLTVL.